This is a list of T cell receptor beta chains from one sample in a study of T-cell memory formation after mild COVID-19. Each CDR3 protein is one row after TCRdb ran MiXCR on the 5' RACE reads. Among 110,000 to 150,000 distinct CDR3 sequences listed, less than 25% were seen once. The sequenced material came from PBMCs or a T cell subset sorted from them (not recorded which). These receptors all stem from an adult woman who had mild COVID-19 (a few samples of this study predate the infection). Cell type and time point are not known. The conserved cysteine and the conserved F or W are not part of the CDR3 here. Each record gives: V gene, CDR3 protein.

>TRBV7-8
ASNPGGQETQY
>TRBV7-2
ASSLGGQGSQY
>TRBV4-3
ASSQFGGKSYEQY
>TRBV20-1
SARDRRDRGSYEQY
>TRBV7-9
ASSPDRTVYEQY
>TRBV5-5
ASSPEVRGGALYNEQF
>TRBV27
ASSFRPDTQY
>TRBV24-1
ATRDTGGSYNEQF
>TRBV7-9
ASPAPYEQY
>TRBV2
ASTPGGGELF
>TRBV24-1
ATSTRRISTGAIGEQF
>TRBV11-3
ASSPNPGGTVYNEQF
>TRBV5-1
ASSLVGGWEQY
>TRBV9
ASSVDDGGGYT
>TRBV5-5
ASSSGTGFFGELF
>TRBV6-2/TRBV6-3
ASSSASGIVYNEQF